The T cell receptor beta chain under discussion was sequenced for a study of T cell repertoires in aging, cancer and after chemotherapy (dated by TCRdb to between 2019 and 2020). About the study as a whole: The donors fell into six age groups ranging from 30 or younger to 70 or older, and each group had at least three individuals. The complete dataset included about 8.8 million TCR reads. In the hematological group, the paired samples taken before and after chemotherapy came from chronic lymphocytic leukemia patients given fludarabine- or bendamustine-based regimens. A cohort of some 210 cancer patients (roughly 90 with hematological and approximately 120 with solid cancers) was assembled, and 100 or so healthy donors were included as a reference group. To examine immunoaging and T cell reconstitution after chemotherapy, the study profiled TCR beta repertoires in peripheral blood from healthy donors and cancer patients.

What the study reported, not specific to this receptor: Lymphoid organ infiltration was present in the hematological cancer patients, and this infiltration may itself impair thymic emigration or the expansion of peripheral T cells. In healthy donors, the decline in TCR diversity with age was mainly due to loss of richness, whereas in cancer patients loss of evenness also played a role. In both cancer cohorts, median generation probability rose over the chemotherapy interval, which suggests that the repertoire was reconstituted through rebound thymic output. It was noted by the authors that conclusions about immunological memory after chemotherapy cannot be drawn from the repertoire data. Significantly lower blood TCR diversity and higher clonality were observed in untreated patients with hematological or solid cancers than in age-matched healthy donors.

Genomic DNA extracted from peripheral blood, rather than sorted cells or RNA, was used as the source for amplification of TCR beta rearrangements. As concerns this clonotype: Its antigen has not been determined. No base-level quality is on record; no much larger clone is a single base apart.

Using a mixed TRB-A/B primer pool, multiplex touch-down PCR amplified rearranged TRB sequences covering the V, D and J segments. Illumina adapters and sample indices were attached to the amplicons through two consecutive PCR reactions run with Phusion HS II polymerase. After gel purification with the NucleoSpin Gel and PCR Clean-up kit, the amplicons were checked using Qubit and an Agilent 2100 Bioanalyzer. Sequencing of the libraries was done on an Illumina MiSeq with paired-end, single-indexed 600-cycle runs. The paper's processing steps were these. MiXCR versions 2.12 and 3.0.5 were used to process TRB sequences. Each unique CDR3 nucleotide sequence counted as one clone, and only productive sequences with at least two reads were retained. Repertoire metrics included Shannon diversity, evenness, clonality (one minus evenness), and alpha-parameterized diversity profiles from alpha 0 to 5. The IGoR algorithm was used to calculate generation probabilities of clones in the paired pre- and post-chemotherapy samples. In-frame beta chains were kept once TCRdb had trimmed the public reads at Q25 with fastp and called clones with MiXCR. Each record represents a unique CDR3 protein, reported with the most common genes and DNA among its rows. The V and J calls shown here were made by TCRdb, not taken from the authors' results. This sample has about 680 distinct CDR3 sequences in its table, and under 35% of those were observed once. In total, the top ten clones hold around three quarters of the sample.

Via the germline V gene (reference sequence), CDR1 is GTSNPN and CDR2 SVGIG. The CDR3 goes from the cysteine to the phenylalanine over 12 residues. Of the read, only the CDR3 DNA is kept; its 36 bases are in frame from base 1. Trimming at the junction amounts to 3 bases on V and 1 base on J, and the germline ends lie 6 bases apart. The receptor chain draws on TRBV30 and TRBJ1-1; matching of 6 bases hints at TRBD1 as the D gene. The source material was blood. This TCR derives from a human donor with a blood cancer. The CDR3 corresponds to CAWRTGNTEAFF. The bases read TGTGCCTGGAGGACAGGGAACACTGAAGCTTTCTTT.